The clone carrying this TCR beta chain was recorded once. Germline V gene lookup returns CDR1 SGHDT and CDR2 YYEEEE. The CDR3 has 16 amino acids. V lost 2 bases to trimming and J lost 0 bases; unmatched junction nucleotides: 5. The record originates from a study of blood T cell repertoires in COVID-19. Background on the study: Italy, Spain and the United States were the sources of the convalescent and acute COVID-19 samples. PBMCs, B-cell-depleted T cells, or T cells provided the cDNA or gDNA that made up the material.

All enrollees were about 18 to 90 years old and from about 24 US areas. Two negative PCRs, clearance, or symptom resolution had been documented for recovered Cohort 3 donors. Data came from immunoSEQ multiplex PCR; TCRdb stores just in-frame clones and leaves some out. Found here are over 200,000 clones, around 84% of them singletons; the top ten hold around 6.5%. This TCR derives from a woman aged 40 to 50 who had recovered from COVID-19. The chain employs TRBV5-6 and TRBJ1-1, with 9 bases aligning to TRBD1. Material: PBMCs or T cells enriched from blood (not recorded which). CDR3 amino acids: CASSFITGGLNTEAFF. The CDR3 DNA is TGTGCCAGCAGCTTCATCACAGGGGGCCTGAACACTGAAGCTTTCTTT.